Reported below is one T cell receptor beta chain. Its target is unknown. Data came from immunoSEQ multiplex PCR; TCRdb stores just in-frame clones and leaves some out. Of 130,000 or so clones in the sample, 93% were seen once. CDR1 and CDR2 (germline): SGHTA, FQGNSA. The V and J ends lost 0 bases and 3 bases respectively, with 12 bases between them. The CDR3 consists of 15 residues. This specimen belongs to a study of T cell responses to AZD1222 COVID-19 vaccine. Study-level results: CD4 TCRs linked to vaccination spanned spike, dominating at 160-218 and 743-854. Only five or six AZD1222 recipients were seropositive at baseline. Donor demographics were predominantly white British with a female majority; clonal diversity may be underestimated. Reportedly, nearly half the spike-specific TCRs target unmutated variant regions.

Specimen: peripheral blood, collected on day 0 of AZD1222 vaccination. The clonotype originates from an adult in good health. The chain has TRBV7-2 and TRBJ2-7; D gene ambiguous. CDR3 protein: CASSLAATPGYEQYF. DNA of the CDR3: TGTGCCAGCAGCTTAGCTGCTACACCTGGCTACGAGCAGTACTTC.